These T cell receptor beta chains were read from a single sample in a study of identical twins. TCRdb reprocessed the 5' RACE reads with MiXCR, giving one entry per CDR3 protein. The data show some 440,000 distinct CDR3 sequences, approximately 24% seen once. These records were also assigned to another study, of T cells expressing NK-cell markers.

Material: CD4+ T cells sorted from blood. These receptors were taken from a woman between 18 and 29 years old in good health. Each CDR3 is given with its conserved first and last residue. The D gene is left open where the match is weak. For some rows the clone size is stated as once, few or many, or as a class when expanded; others skip it.

>TRBV5-8|many|-|TRBJ2-1
TGTGCCAGCAGCTTTATGGGTCGCGACAGAACCTACAATGAGCAGTTCTTC
CASSFMGRDRTYNEQFF
>TRBV30|-|TRBD1|TRBJ1-2
TGTGCCTGGGTACCGGACAGGGGATTCTATGGCTACACCTTC
CAWVPDRGFYGYTF
>TRBV12-3/TRBV12-4|-|TRBD2|TRBJ2-2
TGTGCCAGCACCCAACTAGCGGGTTTGGTCGGGGAGCTGTTTTTT
CASTQLAGLVGELFF
>TRBV7-9|few|-|TRBJ1-3
TGTGCCAGCAGCTCTCGAGGGGGACTGAGCTCTGGAAACACCATATATTTT
CASSSRGGLSSGNTIYF
>TRBV2|few|-|TRBJ2-2
TGTGCCAGCAGTAGGGACATCGGGGAGCTGTTTTTT
CASSRDIGELFF
>TRBV20-1|few|-|TRBJ2-3
TGCAGTGCTAGGGGGGCAGGTGGGGGGACTTATACGCAGTATTTT
CSARGAGGGTYTQYF
>TRBV5-1|-|TRBD2|TRBJ2-1
TGCGCCAGCAGCACGACTAGCGGGGGGCCAGCCTACAATGAGCAGTTCTTC
CASSTTSGGPAYNEQFF
>TRBV20-1|-|TRBD2|TRBJ2-1
TGCAGTGCTAGCTTACTAGCGGGGGCCTACAATGAGCAGTTCTTC
CSASLLAGAYNEQFF
>TRBV6-1|-|TRBD1|TRBJ1-1
TGTGCCAGCAGTGAAACAGGGGGGAACACTGAAGCTTTCTTT
CASSETGGNTEAFF
>TRBV20-1|few|-|TRBJ2-3
TGCAGTGCTAGAGATCTTGGTGTTACGCAGTATTTT
CSARDLGVTQYF
>TRBV5-1|-|-|TRBJ1-1
TGCGCCAGCAGCTTTACGGGGAGCGACACTGAAGCTTTCTTT
CASSFTGSDTEAFF
>TRBV3-1|few|TRBD1|TRBJ1-5
TGTGCCAGCAGCCAAGGACGGGACAGGGCTCAGCCCCAGCATTTT
CASSQGRDRAQPQHF
>TRBV20-1|-|-|TRBJ2-3
TGCAGTGCTAGAATCTTAGCGGATACGCAGTATTTT
CSARILADTQYF
>TRBV7-8|-|TRBD2|TRBJ2-5
TGTGCCAGCAGCCGTTCGACTAGCGGGAAAGAGACCCAGTACTTC
CASSRSTSGKETQYF